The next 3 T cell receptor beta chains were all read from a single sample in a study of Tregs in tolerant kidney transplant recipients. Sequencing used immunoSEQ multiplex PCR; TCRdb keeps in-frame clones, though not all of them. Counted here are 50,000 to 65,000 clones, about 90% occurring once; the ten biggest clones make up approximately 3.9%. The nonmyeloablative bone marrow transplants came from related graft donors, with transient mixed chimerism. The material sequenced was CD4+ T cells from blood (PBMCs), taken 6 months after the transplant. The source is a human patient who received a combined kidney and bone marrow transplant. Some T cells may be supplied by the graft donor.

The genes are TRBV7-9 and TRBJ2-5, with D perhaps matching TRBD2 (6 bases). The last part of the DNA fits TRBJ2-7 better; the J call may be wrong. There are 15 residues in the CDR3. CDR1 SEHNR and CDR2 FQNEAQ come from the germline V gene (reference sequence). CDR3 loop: CASSLFGSKRNEQYF. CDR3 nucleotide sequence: TGTGCCAGCAGCTTATTCGGGAGTAAACGCAACGAGCAGTACTTC.

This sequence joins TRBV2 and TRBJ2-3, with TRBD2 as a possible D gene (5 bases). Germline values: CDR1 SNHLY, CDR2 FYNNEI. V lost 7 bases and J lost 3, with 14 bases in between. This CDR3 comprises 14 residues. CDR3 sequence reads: CASNRDTSTDTQYF. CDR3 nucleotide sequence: TGTGCCAGCAATCGGGATACGTCGACAGATACGCAGTATTTT.

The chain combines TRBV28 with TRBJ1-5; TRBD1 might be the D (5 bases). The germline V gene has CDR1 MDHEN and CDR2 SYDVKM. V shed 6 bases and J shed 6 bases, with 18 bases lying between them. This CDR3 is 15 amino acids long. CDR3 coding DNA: TGTGCCAGCAGCCTCGGGGGGGGGAGAGGTCAGCCCCAGCATTTT. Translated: CASSLGGGRGQPQHF.